This T cell receptor (beta chain) was recovered during a study of blood T cell repertoires in COVID-19. The overall study: Collection of acute and convalescent COVID-19 samples took place in the United States, Italy and Spain. The cDNA or gDNA used as material had been derived from T cells, B-cell-depleted T cells, or PBMCs.

The CDR3 sequence is 14 residues long. The V and J ends lost 5 bases and 2 bases, in that order; junction bases with no gene match: 3. Looked up from germline, CDR1 is SGHTA and CDR2 is FQGTGA. As handled by the study authors: Estimates of nucleated cell counts were drawn from the amplification of reference gene primers. The protocol was immunoSEQ multiplex PCR, while the TCRdb copy is restricted to in-frame clones and leaves out a portion. The D gene and trimming were derived from the DNA, and the V and J assignments and clone size from that table. Of some 45,000 clones listed, approximately 87% were seen once; the top ten hold around 10%.

The rearrangement joins TRBV7-3 to TRBJ2-5; 9 bases are a match to TRBD2. The clonotype comes from a human donor in a cohort sampled during active COVID-19. Specimen: peripheral blood. CDR3 bases: TGTGCCAGCAGCCAAAGCGGGGGGCAAGAGACCCAGTACTTC. The encoded protein is CASSQSGGQETQYF.